Presented here are 6 T cell receptor beta chains from one specimen sequenced in a study of blood T cell repertoires in COVID-19. Profiled with immunoSEQ multiplex PCR; TCRdb holds only in-frame clones, not every one. The sample shows over 50,000 clones, over 75% of them seen only once. The source material was peripheral blood. The source is a human donor in a cohort sampled during active COVID-19.

The chain combines TRBV19 with TRBJ2-2; D perhaps matches TRBD2 (6 bases). Germline V CDR1 and CDR2: LNHDA, SQIVND (reference sequence). This CDR3 comprises 13 residues. Trimming stripped 3 bases from V and 7 bases from J, with 9 bases between. CDR3 sequence: CASSIRGSGELFF. CDR3 nucleotides: TGTGCCAGTAGTATTCGGGGGAGCGGGGAGCTGTTTTTT.

The V call is TRBV19, the J call TRBJ1-5; D gene unclear. In germline, CDR1 is LNHDA, CDR2 SQIVND (reference sequence). This CDR3 has 18 residues. Between the trimmed V and J ends, which lost 0 bases and 2 bases, there was a span of 17 bases. CDR3 residues: CASSIDGRLRGGNQPQHF. CDR3 nucleotide sequence: TGTGCCAGTAGTATAGACGGCCGGCTACGCGGGGGCAATCAGCCCCAGCATTTT. The full variable domain, with the rest looked up from reference TRBV19 and TRBJ1-5, is DGGITQSPKYLFRKEGQNVTLSCEQNLNHDAMYWYRQDPGQGLRLIYYSQIVNDFQKGDIAEGYSVSREKKESFPLTVTSAQKNPTAFYLCASSIDGRLRGGNQPQHFGDGTRLSIL.

The gene calls are TRBV6-4 and TRBJ2-3; perhaps TRBD2 as D (6 bases). The ends were cut back, 2 bases at V and 5 bases at J, with 14 bases in the middle. Germline V gene lookup returns CDR1 MRHNA and CDR2 SNTAGT. CDR3 length: 15 residues. Written as DNA, the CDR3 is TGTGCCAGCAGTGACGGCGGGATAGGTAGAGATACGCAGTATTTT. Its translation: CASSDGGIGRDTQYF.

This chain uses TRBV28 with TRBJ2-1; 9 nucleotides line up with TRBD1. Germline V lookup: CDR1 MDHEN, CDR2 SYDVKM. This CDR3 comprises 18 residues. After removal of 2 bases from V and 10 bases from J, the junction contained 18 bases not matched to a gene. The chain's CDR3 is CASSLTGTGSGGRREQFF. CDR3 DNA: TGTGCCAGCAGTTTAACTGGGACAGGGAGCGGCGGGAGAAGGGAGCAGTTCTTC.

This chain connects TRBV30 to TRBJ1-1; D not resolved. From germline, CDR1 is GTSNPN and CDR2 SVGIG (reference sequence). This CDR3 has 13 residues. The V end was cut by 3 bases, the J end by 10 bases, with 18 bases between. The CDR3 protein is CAWSDRGFLLAFF. CDR3 in DNA: TGTGCCTGGAGCGACCGGGGTTTCCTTCTAGCTTTCTTT.

This chain uses TRBV6-6 with TRBJ1-4; a possible D gene is TRBD1 (6 bases). Deletions cut 7 bases from V and 2 bases from J, with 14 bases between. The CDR3 is 15 amino acids. Germline loops: CDR1 MNHNY, CDR2 SVGAGI (reference sequence). The CDR3 protein is CASNSGVTTNEKLFF. Here the CDR3 DNA reads TGTGCCAGCAATTCAGGGGTTACCACTAATGAAAAACTGTTTTTT.